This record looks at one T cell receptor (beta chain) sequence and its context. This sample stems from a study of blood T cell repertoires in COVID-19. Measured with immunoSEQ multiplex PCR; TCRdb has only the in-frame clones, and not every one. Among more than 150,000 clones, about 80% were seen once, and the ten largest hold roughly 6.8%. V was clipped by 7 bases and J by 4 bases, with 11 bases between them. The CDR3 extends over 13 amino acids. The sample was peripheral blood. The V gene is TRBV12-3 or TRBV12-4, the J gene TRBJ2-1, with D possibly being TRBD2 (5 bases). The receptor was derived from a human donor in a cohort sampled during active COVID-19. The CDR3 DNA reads TGTGCCAGCAAAGCGGCGCCGTACAATGAGCAGTTCTTC. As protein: CASKAAPYNEQFF.